One sample yielded the 21 T cell receptor beta chains listed below, sequenced in a study of T cell responses to AZD1222 COVID-19 vaccine. TCRdb's copy holds only in-frame clones and misses some; the assay was immunoSEQ multiplex PCR. The data contain 100,000 to 150,000 clones, 90% of them singletons. Sample: peripheral blood, taken on day 0 of AZD1222 vaccination. The receptors were gathered from an adult in good health.

CDR3 DNA sequence: TGTGCCAGCAGCACGGGACAGGGGGGCAATCAGCCCCAGCATTTT. Translated: CASSTGQGGNQPQHF. The rearrangement uses TRBV7-2 and TRBJ1-5, with 11 bases fitting TRBD1. CDR3 size: 15 residues. CDR1 is SGHTA and CDR2 is FQGNSA in the germline V gene. V shed 5 bases, J shed 2 bases, and the junction held 2 bases outside the gene matches.

J is TRBJ1-6 and V is TRBV11-2; 11 bases agree with TRBD1. Germline V gives CDR1 SGHAT, CDR2 FQNNGV. This CDR3 is 14 amino acids long. V was pared by 7 bases and J by 14 bases, with 10 bases of the junction left unmatched. CDR3 protein: CASNRDRGWGTLHF. Written as DNA, the CDR3 is TGTGCCAGCAACAGGGACAGGGGGTGGGGGACCCTCCACTTT. The full variable domain, in which reference TRBV11-2 and TRBJ1-6 provide the parts outside the CDR3, is EAGVAQSPRYKIIEKRQSVAFWCNPISGHATLYWYQQILGQGPKLLIQFQNNGVVDDSQLPKDRFSAERLKGVDSTLKIQPAKLEDSAVYLCASNRDRGWGTLHFGNGTRLTVT.

This chain joins TRBV20-1 and TRBJ1-1; possibly TRBD1 for D (5 bases). This CDR3 is built from 11 residues. The V and J ends lost 6 bases and 7 bases respectively, with 12 bases between them. CDR1 is DFQATT, CDR2 SNEGSKA, per germline (reference sequence). CDR3 sequence reads: CSAPRQSEAFF. CDR3 DNA: TGCAGTGCCCCGCGACAGAGTGAAGCTTTCTTT.

The chain combines TRBV23-1 with TRBJ2-5; a weak D match, TRBD2 (6 bases). TRBV23-1 is reported as an ORF; its role is uncertain. Trimming stripped 2 bases from V and 3 bases from J, with 13 bases between. CDR3 size: 15 residues. The CDR3 reads CASSQIPGRKETQYF. The CDR3 DNA is TGCGCCAGCAGTCAAATCCCCGGGAGAAAAGAGACCCAGTACTTC.

This clone occurred once. The V gene is TRBV11-1, the J gene TRBJ2-3; D unclear. Germline lookup yields CDR1 SGHAT and CDR2 FQDESV (reference sequence). The germline V and J ends were trimmed by 1 base and 2 bases, with 7 bases remaining between them. The CDR3 is made up of 14 amino acids. CDR3: CASSLGDTTDTQYF. The CDR3 DNA reads TGTGCCAGCAGCTTAGGCGACACCACAGATACGCAGTATTTT.

CDR3 loop: CASSLLDGYTF. The CDR3 nucleotides are TGTGCCAGCAGCTTATTGGATGGCTACACCTTC. The gene calls are TRBV7-2 and TRBJ1-2; D is undetermined. This CDR3 region has 11 residues. The germline V gene encodes CDR1 SGHTA and CDR2 FQGNSA. V dropped 2 bases and J dropped 6 bases, with 4 bases sitting between them.

The rearrangement joins TRBV27 to TRBJ2-1; TRBD2 matches at 11 bases. The CDR3 spans 15 residues. J gave up 9 bases and V 5 bases, and 9 bases lay outside the gene matches. Germline V lookup: CDR1 MNHEY, CDR2 SMNVEV (reference sequence). DNA for the CDR3: TGTGCCAGCAGTACCCAGGGGGGGACTAGCGGTGAGCAGTTCTTC. Translated: CASSTQGGTSGEQFF.

The V and J genes are TRBV6-2 or TRBV6-3 and TRBJ1-1, with D possibly being TRBD1 (6 bases). Germline lookup yields CDR1 MNHEY and CDR2 SVGEGT. This CDR3 is built from 16 residues. V was trimmed by 0 bases and J by 4 bases, leaving 15 bases between them. In DNA, the CDR3 is TGTGCCAGCAGTTACTCGATTCAGGCAGGGGTCACTGAAGCTTTCTTT. It yields the protein CASSYSIQAGVTEAFF.

V usage is TRBV4-3 and J usage is TRBJ1-2; D is undetermined. Trimming stripped 4 bases from V and 5 bases from J, with 17 bases between. CDR3 length equals 15 residues. CDR1 LGHNA and CDR2 YSLEER come from the germline V gene. The CDR3 DNA follows: TGCGCCAGCAGCCGAACGGGCCAGGCAAGATATGGCTACACCTTC. Protein product: CASSRTGQARYGYTF.

This clone was found a few times. This sequence joins TRBV5-1 and TRBJ1-1; possibly TRBD1 for D (5 bases). Per the germline V gene, CDR1 is SGHRS and CDR2 is YFSETQ. The CDR3 loop spans 17 amino acids. Trimming pared 2 bases from V and 7 bases from J, leaving 24 bases between. The CDR3 here is CASSLSLQGATSFEAFF. The CDR3 nucleotides are TGCGCCAGCAGCTTAAGCTTGCAGGGCGCGACCAGCTTTGAAGCTTTCTTT.

The chain links TRBV2 to TRBJ2-2; 9 nucleotides line up with TRBD2. Trimming cost V 6 bases and J 6 bases; bases outside gene matches: 11. CDR1 SNHLY and CDR2 FYNNEI come from the germline V gene. This CDR3 comprises 16 residues. CDR3 protein: CASRKTAGGGSGELFF. The DNA for the CDR3 is TGTGCCAGCAGGAAGACAGCGGGGGGCGGTTCCGGGGAGCTGTTTTTT. Supplemented by reference TRBV2 and TRBJ2-2, the full variable domain reads EPEVTQTPSHQVTQMGQEVILRCVPISNHLYFYWYRQILGQKVEFLVSFYNNEISEKSEIFDDQFSVERPDGSNFTLKIRSTKLEDSAMYFCASRKTAGGGSGELFFGEGSRLTVL.

The chain recombines TRBV20-1 with TRBJ1-2; D uncertain. V was pared by 3 bases and J by 0 bases, with 8 bases between. The CDR3 loop spans 13 amino acids. The germline V gene has CDR1 DFQATT and CDR2 SNEGSKA (reference sequence). In DNA, the CDR3 is TGCAGTGCTAGTGCGGGATCTAACTATGGCTACACCTTC. Translated: CSASAGSNYGYTF.

This clone was recorded once. This chain links TRBV28 with TRBJ2-7; 8 bases fit TRBD2. This CDR3 has 15 amino acids. V trimming: 7 bases; J trimming: 0 bases; junction bases outside the gene matches: 8. Germline loops: CDR1 MDHEN, CDR2 SYDVKM. CDR3 coding DNA: TGTGCCAGCACTCGGGTAGCGGGGTTCTCCTACGAGCAGTACTTC. It is translated as CASTRVAGFSYEQYF.

The J gene is TRBJ1-1, the V gene TRBV18; weak D call: TRBD1 (6 bases). Germline CDR1 KGHSH, CDR2 LQKENI. V dropped 3 bases and J dropped 7 bases, with 12 bases sitting between them. The CDR3 runs to 13 residues. CDR3 nucleotide sequence: TGTGCCAGCTCACCCGGGACACCCTTTGAAGCTTTCTTT. Amino acid sequence: CASSPGTPFEAFF.

The chain couples TRBV6-5 to TRBJ2-3; no clear D. The V gene's germline CDR1 is MNHEY and CDR2 SVGAGI. This CDR3 has 14 residues. Trimming took 3 bases from V and 0 from J, leaving 7 bases between them. This CDR3 is CASSYSSSTDTQYF. CDR3 nucleotides: TGTGCCAGCAGTTATAGCAGCAGCACAGATACGCAGTATTTT.

CDR3 in DNA: TGTGCCAGCTCAGGGAGTCCTAATGAAAAACTGTTTTTT. This translates into CASSGSPNEKLFF. The chain has TRBV18 and TRBJ1-4; D is ambiguous. The V gene's germline CDR1 is KGHSH and CDR2 LQKENI. V gave up 5 bases and J gave up 3 bases, with 7 bases separating them. This CDR3 has 13 amino acids. The whole variable domain, filled in from reference TRBV18 and TRBJ1-4, reads NAGVMQNPRHLVRRRGQEARLRCSPMKGHSHVYWYRQLPEEGLKFMVYLQKENIIDESGMPKERFSAEFPKEGPSILRIQQVVRGDSAAYFCASSGSPNEKLFFGSGTQLSVL.

The gene calls are TRBV5-4 and TRBJ1-1; TRBD1 matches at 10 bases. The V gene's germline CDR1 is SGHNT and CDR2 YYREEE (reference sequence). The CDR3 has 17 amino acids. The V and J ends lost 5 bases and 4 bases, in that order; junction bases with no gene match: 14. CDR3 protein: CASRLGQGGSKGTEAFF. Written as DNA, the CDR3 is TGTGCCAGCAGGTTAGGACAGGGGGGATCTAAGGGCACTGAAGCTTTCTTT.

The V and J genes are TRBV5-1 and TRBJ1-1, with unresolved D. The CDR3 is 13 amino acids. Germline lookup yields CDR1 SGHRS and CDR2 YFSETQ. Trimming pared 5 bases from V and 1 base from J, leaving 9 bases between. The CDR3, as DNA: TGCGCCAGCAGACTCTCTCGGAACACTGAAGCTTTCTTT. Its protein product is CASRLSRNTEAFF.

This chain uses TRBV23-1 with TRBJ1-1, with TRBD1 as a possible D gene (5 bases). TRBV23-1 is designated an ORF whose function remains uncertain. Trimming stripped 9 bases from V and 10 bases from J, with 18 bases between. The CDR3 has 12 amino acids. This CDR3 reads CASRPTWGGAFF. The DNA of the CDR3 is TGCGCCAGTAGGCCGACCTGGGGGGGAGCTTTCTTT.

This chain connects TRBV24-1 to TRBJ1-5, with 7 bases matching TRBD1. The CDR3 runs 14 residues. Unmatched junction bases numbered 4, after V lost 8 bases and J lost 1 base. The germline CDR1 and CDR2 sequences are KGHDR and SFDVKD. The CDR3 loop reads CATTQQGSNQPQHF. The CDR3 bases are TGTGCCACCACTCAACAGGGGAGCAATCAGCCCCAGCATTTT.

This clone was detected only once. The chain links TRBV7-3 to TRBJ2-1; D unclear. This CDR3 comprises 17 residues. Per the germline V gene, CDR1 is SGHTA and CDR2 is FQGTGA. V shed 0 bases and J shed 4 bases, with 16 bases lying between them. CDR3 sequence (DNA): TGTGCCAGCAGCTTAACGTCCTCGGGCAGGAGTTACAATGAGCAGTTCTTC. It codes for CASSLTSSGRSYNEQFF.